This T cell receptor beta chain was captured by sequencing in a study of shared clonotypes between healthy human individuals. CDR1 and CDR2 (germline): SGHDT, YYEEEE. V lost 0 bases, J lost 0 bases, and 6 bases stayed unmatched. The length of the CDR3 is 17 residues. Assay runs were performed at deep level. Source study methods: ImmunoSEQ output lacked quality scores and full-length reads, limiting matched filtering. Here immunoSEQ multiplex PCR was the method, and the copy in TCRdb shows in-frame clones only, minus some. That table gives V, J and clone size, and the DNA gave D and trimming. The table lists about 1.1 million clones, more than 75% of them singletons. Note on this clone: Its matching antigen is unknown.

Study-wide results and limits: Non-shared clonotypes showed lower generation probabilities than clonotypes common to all four donors.

This chain connects TRBV5-6 to TRBJ2-5, with 9 bases lining up with TRBD2. This receptor was taken from a man younger than 35 in good health. Some clones in this sample may be carry-over from other donors' samples. Sample: memory CD4+ T cells from PBMCs. Sample subset: CD45RA-negative fraction. Here the CDR3 reads CASSLAPSSGNQETQYF. CDR3 nucleotides: TGTGCCAGCAGCTTGGCCCCGTCTAGCGGGAACCAAGAGACCCAGTACTTC.